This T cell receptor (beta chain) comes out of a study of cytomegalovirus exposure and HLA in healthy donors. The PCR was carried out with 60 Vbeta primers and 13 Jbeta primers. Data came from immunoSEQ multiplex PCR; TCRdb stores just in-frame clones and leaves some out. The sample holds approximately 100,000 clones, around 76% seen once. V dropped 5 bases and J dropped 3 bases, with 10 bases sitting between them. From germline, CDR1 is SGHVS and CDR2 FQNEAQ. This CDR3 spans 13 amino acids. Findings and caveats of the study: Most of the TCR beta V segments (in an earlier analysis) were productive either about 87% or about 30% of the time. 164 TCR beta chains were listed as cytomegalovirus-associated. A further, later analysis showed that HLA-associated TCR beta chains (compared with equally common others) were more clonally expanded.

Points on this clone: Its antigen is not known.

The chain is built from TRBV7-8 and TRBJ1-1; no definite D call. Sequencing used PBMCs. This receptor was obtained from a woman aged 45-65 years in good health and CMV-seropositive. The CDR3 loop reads CASSPRGDTEAFF. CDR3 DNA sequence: TGTGCCAGCAGCCCCCGGGGAGACACTGAAGCTTTCTTT.